This T cell receptor beta chain was profiled in a study of blood T cell repertoires in COVID-19. The wider study: Donors in the United States, Italy and Spain gave samples during acute or convalescent COVID-19. PBMCs, B-cell-depleted T cells, or T cells provided the cDNA or gDNA that made up the material.

In the original processing: Cell counts per sample came from amplifying reference gene primers. The assay was immunoSEQ multiplex PCR, and TCRdb's table has in-frame clones only and misses some. V, J and clone size are those of that table, while D and trimming were read from the DNA. The sample yields around 170,000 clones, 80% to 90% seen once. The V segment lost 2 bases and the J segment 3 bases; nucleotides outside the gene matches: 1. The CDR3 runs 13 residues. Germline CDR1 SGHNT, CDR2 YYREEE (reference sequence). The sequence came from a man aged 18 to 29 who had recovered from COVID-19. The sample comprised peripheral blood. V and J are TRBV5-4 and TRBJ2-5; the match to TRBD1 covers 7 bases. The CDR3 DNA follows: TGTGCCAGCAGCTTAGGGACAGAAGAGACCCAGTACTTC. Its translation is CASSLGTEETQYF.